This is a list of T cell receptor beta chains from one sample in a study of blood T cell repertoires in COVID-19. Data came from immunoSEQ multiplex PCR; TCRdb stores just in-frame clones and leaves some out. The sample holds about 140,000 clones, approximately 84% seen once. The sequenced sample consisted of peripheral blood. The receptors shown here come from a human donor in a cohort sampled during active COVID-19. CDR3s include the opening cysteine and the closing phenylalanine or tryptophan. D genes are given only for firm matches. The size entry is marked missing in some rows and otherwise reads once, few, many or a size class.

>TRBJ1-6|-|TRBV2|-
CASSEFQAAPNSPLHF
TGTGCCAGCAGTGAATTCCAGGCCGCACCCAATTCACCCCTCCACTTT
>TRBJ1-1|-|TRBV3-1/TRBV3-2|-
CASSRGSNTEAFF
TGTGCCAGCTCCCGAGGTTCGAACACTGAAGCTTTCTTT
>TRBJ1-1|-|TRBV5-4|-
CATGPPARNTEAFF
TGTGCCACCGGCCCCCCCGCTAGGAACACTGAAGCTTTCTTT
>TRBJ1-3|-|TRBV4-1|-
CASSRGDGTGRNTIYF
TGCGCCAGCAGCCGGGGGGACGGGACCGGTCGAAACACCATATATTTT
>TRBJ1-3|-|TRBV9|-
CASSLSLARGAGGNTIYF
TGTGCCAGCAGCCTCTCCCTGGCTCGGGGGGCGGGAGGAAACACCATATATTTT
>TRBJ1-6|many|TRBV5-4|TRBD1
CASIDRVSNSPLHF
TGTGCCAGCATCGACAGGGTGTCGAATTCACCCCTCCACTTT
>TRBJ1-2|once|TRBV28|TRBD1
CASRSGTGVVGYTF
TGTGCCAGCAGAAGTGGGACAGGGGTTGTTGGCTACACCTTC
>TRBJ2-3|-|TRBV27|TRBD2
CASSLSGLAGGRDEDTQYF
TGTGCCAGCAGTTTAAGTGGTCTAGCGGGGGGCCGGGATGAGGATACGCAGTATTTT
>TRBJ1-2|-|TRBV19|-
CASSIASYGYTF
TGTGCCAGTAGTATAGCATCCTATGGCTACACCTTC
>TRBJ2-1|-|TRBV10-3|TRBD1
CAISESTGQGGHEQFF
TGTGCCATCAGTGAGTCGACGGGACAGGGGGGCCATGAGCAGTTCTTC
>TRBJ1-1|many|TRBV3-1/TRBV3-2|-
CASISPGNTEAFF
TGTGCCAGCATCTCCCCAGGGAACACTGAAGCTTTCTTT
>TRBJ1-1|-|TRBV5-1|TRBD1
CASSLQGAGYTEAFF
TGCGCCAGCAGCCTACAGGGGGCAGGATACACTGAAGCTTTCTTT
>TRBJ1-6|-|TRBV6-1|-
CASSEAWGGVSPLHF
TGTGCCAGCAGTGAAGCTTGGGGCGGGGTGTCACCCCTCCACTTT
>TRBJ2-5|-|TRBV5-1|-
CASSLNRNQETQYF
TGCGCCAGCAGCTTGAACAGGAACCAAGAGACCCAGTACTTC
>TRBJ1-2|-|TRBV7-3|-
CASSSSPEGYGYTF
TGTGCCAGCAGCTCCAGCCCGGAGGGCTATGGCTACACCTTC
>TRBJ2-2|-|TRBV5-1|-
CASSPDGGSPGELFF
TGCGCCAGCAGCCCGGACGGAGGGAGCCCCGGGGAGCTGTTTTTT